A single sample is the source of the 32 T cell receptor beta chains below, sequenced in a study of cytotoxic CD8 clonotypes in ibrutinib-treated CLL. TCRdb's table, derived via immunoSEQ multiplex PCR, lists solely in-frame clones and lacks some. The table has around 70,000 clones, 80% seen once. This sample comprised PBMCs, obtained at disease progression, from a patient treated with ibrutinib. Receptors originate from a human donor with chronic lymphocytic leukemia.

A few counts support this clone. This chain uses TRBV28 with TRBJ1-3; TRBD1 agrees at 8 bases. The J segment lost 2 bases and the V segment lost 6 bases, leaving 9 bases of the junction unmatched. The CDR3 runs 16 residues. Per germline, CDR1 MDHEN and CDR2 SYDVKM. The CDR3, as DNA: TGTGCCAGCAGGGCCCGGGGACAGGTTACTGGAAACACCATATATTTT. This translates into CASRARGQVTGNTIYF.

This chain uses TRBV5-1 with TRBJ1-4, with D possibly TRBD1 on 6 matching bases. Trimming left V 1 base short and J 1 base short, with 11 bases between. CDR1 SGHRS and CDR2 YFSETQ come from the germline V gene. The CDR3 length is 16 residues. CDR3 sequence: CASSLTRGITNEKLFF. CDR3 coding DNA: TGCGCCAGCAGCTTGACCAGGGGAATAACTAATGAAAAACTGTTTTTT. Supplemented by reference TRBV5-1 and TRBJ1-4, the full variable domain reads KAGVTQTPRYLIKTRGQQVTLSCSPISGHRSVSWYQQTPGQGLQFLFEYFSETQRNKGNFPGRFSGRQFSNSRSEMNVSTLELGDSALYLCASSLTRGITNEKLFFGSGTQLSVL.

The count of this clone is one. The chain couples TRBV28 to TRBJ2-7, with D unclear. V lost 3 bases, J lost 7 bases, and 10 bases lay in between. The CDR3 has 12 residues. Per the germline V gene, CDR1 is MDHEN and CDR2 is SYDVKM. The CDR3, as DNA: TGTGCCAGCAGTTTCCCGGAACGGGAGCAGTACTTC. It yields the protein CASSFPEREQYF.

The rearrangement links TRBV21-1 to TRBJ1-1. TRBV21-1 is classified as a pseudogene. This CDR3 comprises 15 residues. CDR3 sequence: CASSKCRGARGEAFF. CDR3 coding DNA: TGTGCCAGCAGCAAATGTAGGGGGGCAAGGGGTGAAGCTTTCTTT.

This sequence joins TRBV5-4 and TRBJ1-2, with D tentatively TRBD1 (6 bases). Trimming stripped 0 bases from V and 5 bases from J, with 17 bases between. CDR3 size: 16 residues. Germline V gene data show CDR1 as SGHNT and CDR2 as YYREEE (reference sequence). CDR3 DNA: TGTGCCAGCAGCTTGGCCGGGCAGGGGTATGGGTATGGCTACACCTTC. Its translation is CASSLAGQGYGYGYTF.

The rearrangement links TRBV4-2 to TRBJ1-4, with TRBD1 identical over 9 bases. CDR3 length: 14 amino acids. V lost 5 bases to trimming and J lost 8 bases; unmatched junction nucleotides: 6. Germline V gene data show CDR1 as LGHNA and CDR2 as YNFKEQ. CDR3 in amino acids: CASSRDRVGEKLFF. The CDR3 DNA follows: TGTGCCAGCAGCAGGGACAGGGTTGGAGAAAAACTGTTTTTT.

V usage is TRBV28 and J usage is TRBJ2-7; D remains ambiguous. CDR1 MDHEN and CDR2 SYDVKM come from the germline V gene. Trimming pared 2 bases from V and 2 bases from J, leaving 13 bases between. The CDR3 is 15 amino acids. Written as DNA, the CDR3 is TGTGCCAGCAGTTTAGACGTCAAATTAACCTACGAGCAGTACTTC. Residues: CASSLDVKLTYEQYF.

The chain combines TRBV7-3 with TRBJ2-7, with a possible D match to TRBD2 (6 bases). The germline V and J ends were trimmed by 5 bases and 5 bases, with 19 bases remaining between them. The CDR3 spans 15 residues. Germline-derived CDR1 and CDR2 are SGHTA and FQGTGA. The CDR3 nucleotides are TGTGCCAGCAGCGTGTCCCGGGAGCGGTTAAACGAGCAGTACTTC. Its protein is CASSVSRERLNEQYF.

V usage is TRBV7-9 and J usage is TRBJ1-1; D not resolved. V gave up 1 base and J gave up 7 bases, with 10 bases separating them. The length of the CDR3 is 13 residues. Germline V lookup: CDR1 SEHNR, CDR2 FQNEAQ (reference sequence). The CDR3 is CASSLDVGIEAFF. CDR3 sequence (DNA): TGTGCCAGCAGCTTAGACGTCGGCATTGAAGCTTTCTTT.

This rearrangement joins TRBV10-3 to TRBJ2-7; TRBD1 matches at 8 bases. From germline, CDR1 is ENHRY and CDR2 SYGVKD. V dropped 7 bases and J dropped 4; count of bases not matched to a gene: 9. The length of the CDR3 is 14 residues. CDR3 residues: CAINAQGATYEQYF. CDR3 bases: TGTGCCATCAATGCGCAGGGGGCTACGTACGAGCAGTACTTC.

This sequence joins TRBV5-6 and TRBJ2-2; 8 nucleotides align to TRBD1. There are 16 residues in the CDR3. The ends lost 4 bases at V and 2 bases at J; junction bases unmatched: 7. Germline CDR1 SGHDT, CDR2 YYEEEE. CDR3 in DNA: TGTGCCAGCAGCCCCCTGGACAGGGCCAACACCGGGGAGCTGTTTTTT. Protein sequence: CASSPLDRANTGELFF.

The V call is TRBV25-1, the J call TRBJ2-5, with TRBD2 matching 13 bases. The V segment lost 5 bases and the J segment 2 bases; nucleotides outside the gene matches: 2. CDR3 length equals 15 residues. Germline assignment: CDR1 MGHDK and CDR2 SYGVNS. The DNA for the CDR3 is TGTGCCAGCAGTTCGACTAGCGGGAGGCAAGAGACCCAGTACTTC. The encoded protein is CASSSTSGRQETQYF.

This chain links TRBV6-5 with TRBJ2-3, with 8 nucleotides matching TRBD1. With V trimmed by 6 bases and J by 9 bases, 11 bases remained unmatched. The CDR3 sequence is 14 residues long. Germline CDR1 is MNHEY and CDR2 is SVGAGI. CDR3 DNA: TGTGCCAGCAGACCGGGACAGGCCCGAGGGACGCAGTATTTT. Its translation is CASRPGQARGTQYF.

This clone was seen a handful of times. The chain carries TRBV21-1 and TRBJ1-1; TRBD1 was called by the table and not checked on the DNA. TRBV21-1 is tagged as a pseudogene. This CDR3 is built from 15 residues. The CDR3 region is CASSEPGTGNTEAFF. The DNA of the CDR3 is TGTGCCAGCAGCGAACCCGGGACAGGGAACACTGAAGCTTTCTTT.

This clone has ten or more counts. The chain employs TRBV6-6 and TRBJ2-1; D possibly corresponds to TRBD1 (5 bases). There are 12 residues in the CDR3. Between the trimmed V and J ends, which lost 4 bases and 8 bases, there was a span of 9 bases. CDR1 and CDR2 from the germline V gene are MNHNY and SVGAGI (reference sequence). The CDR3 DNA follows: TGTGCCAGCAGTTCAGGGCCGCATGAGCAGTTCTTC. Protein: CASSSGPHEQFF.

This chain connects TRBV13 to TRBJ2-7; no clear D gene. The CDR3 is made up of 13 amino acids. The V end lost 5 bases, the J end lost 1 base, and 9 bases lay between the germline ends. CDR1 PRHDT and CDR2 FYEKMQ come from the germline V gene (reference sequence). CDR3 DNA: TGTGCCAGCAGCCCCTCACGGTCCTACGAGCAGTACTTC. Protein sequence: CASSPSRSYEQYF.

The V gene is TRBV5-1, the J gene TRBJ1-5; D perhaps matches TRBD1 (6 bases). Trimming shortened V by 0 bases and J by 0 bases, and 13 bases separated the two germline ends. The CDR3 is made up of 17 amino acids. Per germline, CDR1 SGHRS and CDR2 YFSETQ. The CDR3 nucleotides are TGCGCCAGCAGCTTGGCCGGCGGGGGCTATAGCAATCAGCCCCAGCATTTT. Translating gives CASSLAGGGYSNQPQHF.

V usage is TRBV5-1 and J usage is TRBJ2-2; 9 positions agree with TRBD1. The CDR3 loop spans 16 amino acids. J lost 4 bases, V lost 4 bases, and 8 bases had no gene match. Germline V CDR1 and CDR2: SGHRS, YFSETQ. The CDR3 here is CASSAPGQGSTGELFF. CDR3 nucleotides: TGCGCCAGCAGCGCTCCGGGACAGGGAAGCACCGGGGAGCTGTTTTTT.

This clone has only one observation. This chain connects TRBV4-1 to TRBJ2-1, with 7 bases aligning to TRBD1. Trimming removed 0 bases from V and 7 bases from J; junction bases left unmatched: 12. From germline, CDR1 is MGHRA and CDR2 YSYEKL. This CDR3 spans 17 amino acids. CDR3 nucleotides: TGCGCCAGCAGCCAAGAAGGTGGGACAGCGATGGGGAATGAGCAGTTCTTC. It translates to CASSQEGGTAMGNEQFF.

The gene calls are TRBV30 and TRBJ2-1; 8 nucleotides line up with TRBD1. V lost 4 bases to trimming and J lost 15 bases; unmatched junction nucleotides: 11. Germline V gene sequence: CDR1 GTSNPN, CDR2 SVGIG (reference sequence). CDR3 length equals 12 residues. The CDR3 DNA reads as TGTGCCTGGACTCCAAGACAGGGGAGGCCGTTCTTC. Amino acids: CAWTPRQGRPFF.

The count of this clone is one. This chain connects TRBV2 to TRBJ2-2; tentatively, D is TRBD1 (5 bases). The germline V gene has CDR1 SNHLY and CDR2 FYNNEI. The V gene lost 2 bases and the J gene lost 1 base, with 8 bases spanning the gap. The CDR3 totals 15 residues. CDR3 sequence: CASSERQGNTGELFF. CDR3 coding DNA: TGTGCCAGCAGTGAACGGCAGGGGAACACCGGGGAGCTGTTTTTT. The complete variable domain, with remaining parts taken from reference TRBV2 and TRBJ2-2, reads EPEVTQTPSHQVTQMGQEVILRCVPISNHLYFYWYRQILGQKVEFLVSFYNNEISEKSEIFDDQFSVERPDGSNFTLKIRSTKLEDSAMYFCASSERQGNTGELFFGEGSRLTVL.

The chain is built from TRBV6-5 and TRBJ1-3; TRBD1 matches 7 bases. Looked up from germline, CDR1 is MNHEY and CDR2 is SVGAGI. V gave up 6 bases and J gave up 0 bases; unmatched junction bases: 5. CDR3 size: 15 residues. This CDR3 reads CASSPGQTSGNTIYF. The DNA of the CDR3 is TGTGCCAGCAGCCCGGGACAGACCTCTGGAAACACCATATATTTT.

The chain uses TRBV6-1 and TRBJ2-5; a possible D gene is TRBD1 (5 bases). V lost 2 bases, J lost 4 bases, and 14 bases lay in between. The length of the CDR3 is 15 residues. CDR1 is MNHNS and CDR2 is SASEGT in the germline V gene. The CDR3 bases are TGTGCCAGCAGTGAATCTCAGGGATCGGGAGAGACCCAGTACTTC. This encodes CASSESQGSGETQYF.

The chain is built from TRBV7-8 and TRBJ1-2, with a possible D match to TRBD1 (6 bases). The CDR3 is 15 residues long. V shed 0 bases and J shed 4 bases, with 12 bases lying between them. CDR1 and CDR2 from the germline V gene are SGHVS and FQNEAQ. The CDR3 bases are TGTGCCAGCAGCTTAGCGTTGGGGGGCTTCTATGGCTACACCTTC. This gives the protein CASSLALGGFYGYTF.

CDR3 coding DNA: TGTGCCAGCAGCCAAGAGGGCCCGTACCGCGTAGAGCAGTACTTC. It specifies CASSQEGPYRVEQYF. This sequence joins TRBV14 and TRBJ2-7; D remains unclear. Per germline, CDR1 SGHDN and CDR2 FVKESK. This CDR3 has 15 residues. V was cut by 0 bases and J by 7 bases, with 16 bases left in between.

The V gene is TRBV27, the J gene TRBJ2-1, with D possibly matching TRBD2 (6 bases). V dropped 2 bases and J dropped 9 bases, with 8 bases sitting between them. Germline CDR1 MNHEY, CDR2 SMNVEV (reference sequence). The CDR3 is 12 amino acids. CDR3 bases: TGTGCCAGCAGTTTACTGCGGGGTGAGCAGTTCTTC. Its translation: CASSLLRGEQFF.

The chain has TRBV7-9 and TRBJ1-1; 8 bases map to TRBD1. Unmatched junction bases numbered 6, after V lost 1 base and J lost 2 bases. Per the germline V gene, CDR1 is SEHNR and CDR2 is FQNEAQ (reference sequence). This CDR3 has 16 amino acids. The CDR3 protein is CASSLGRQGLNTEAFF. The CDR3 bases are TGTGCCAGCAGCTTAGGCCGACAGGGGCTAAACACTGAAGCTTTCTTT. The complete variable domain, with remaining parts taken from reference TRBV7-9 and TRBJ1-1, reads DTGVSQNPRHKITKRGQNVTFRCDPISEHNRLYWYRQTLGQGPEFLTYFQNEAQLEKSRLLSDRFSAERPKGSFSTLEIQRTEQGDSAMYLCASSLGRQGLNTEAFFGQGTRLTVV.

This clone was recorded only once. A much larger clone lies a single base off, so this may be a read error. This chain links TRBV4-1 with TRBJ2-7; D is ambiguous. With 0 bases removed from V and 3 bases from J, the gap between germline ends came to 12 bases. Germline values: CDR1 MGHRA, CDR2 YSYEKL. CDR3 length: 15 residues. In DNA, the CDR3 is TGCGCCAGCAGCCAAGATCATGAGAGCCTCTACGAGCAGTACTTC. This translates into CASSQDHESLYEQYF.

This clone came up a few times. V and J are TRBV4-1 and TRBJ1-5; D is possibly TRBD1 (5 bases). The CDR3 has 15 residues. Germline loops: CDR1 MGHRA, CDR2 YSYEKL. V lost 3 bases and J 11 bases, leaving 20 bases between the germline ends. The CDR3 DNA sequence: TGCGCCAGCAGCCAGGTCGGGGCGCCGTTGGGGACCCAGCATTTT. Protein product: CASSQVGAPLGTQHF.

This clone was seen only a few times. The chain joins TRBV7-9 to TRBJ1-6; no clear D. In germline, CDR1 is SEHNR, CDR2 FQNEAQ (reference sequence). The CDR3 covers 18 residues. Trimming left V 0 bases short and J 0 bases short, with 12 bases between. In DNA form, the CDR3 reads TGTGCCAGCAGCTTAGCGTTTGGGCACAGCTCCTATAATTCACCCCTCCACTTT. Its protein is CASSLAFGHSSYNSPLHF. Drawing the rest from reference TRBV7-9 and TRBJ1-6, the complete variable domain is DTGVSQNPRHKITKRGQNVTFRCDPISEHNRLYWYRQTLGQGPEFLTYFQNEAQLEKSRLLSDRFSAERPKGSFSTLEIQRTEQGDSAMYLCASSLAFGHSSYNSPLHFGNGTRLTVT.

The V and J genes are TRBV7-9 and TRBJ1-1, with 7 bases that match TRBD1. The trim removed 8 bases at V and 4 bases at J, leaving 7 bases unmatched. In germline, CDR1 is SEHNR, CDR2 FQNEAQ (reference sequence). The CDR3 covers 13 residues. CDR3 in amino acids: CASGRGLGTEAFF. The CDR3 nucleotides read TGTGCCAGCGGCAGGGGGTTGGGCACTGAAGCTTTCTTT.

The DNA of the CDR3 is TGCGCCAGCAGCCCGACAGGGCGCACAGATACGCAGTATTTT. This encodes CASSPTGRTDTQYF. The rearrangement uses TRBV10-1 and TRBJ2-3, with 7 bases fitting TRBD1. The CDR3 loop spans 14 amino acids. Per germline, CDR1 WNHNN and CDR2 SYGVQD (reference sequence). J lost 1 base, V lost 6 bases, and 4 bases had no gene match.